This TCR beta chain derives from a study of identical twins. In regard to this clonotype: Its antigen remains unknown.

General study points: Invariant populations such as MAIT and iNKT cells could partly muddle zero-insertion analyses.

Germline assignment: CDR1 SGHTA and CDR2 FQGNSA. The CDR3 is 16 residues long. V lost 2 bases and J lost 4; bases outside the gene matches: 10. In TCRdb, the 5' RACE reads were re-called with MiXCR into one record per CDR3 protein. The table lists 450,000 or so distinct CDR3 sequences, 11% to 15% of them singletons. These data also featured in a second study, about yellow fever vaccine responses in identical twins.

Source material: CD4+ T cells sorted from blood. The chain couples TRBV7-2 to TRBJ1-2, with 7 bases matching TRBD1. The TCR was taken from a woman under 30 in good health. CDR3 in amino acids: CASSLTGTDTFYGYTF. The DNA for the CDR3 is TGTGCCAGCAGCTTAACCGGGACAGACACCTTCTATGGCTACACCTTC.